These 25 T cell receptor beta chains share one sample of origin, sequenced in a study of cytomegalovirus exposure and HLA in healthy donors. PCR used 60 Vbeta primers and 13 Jbeta primers. Repertoires were generated with immunoSEQ multiplex PCR, while TCRdb's copy carries only in-frame clones and drops some. The sample holds just under 95,000 clones, under 85% seen once. The sequenced sample was PBMCs. These receptor sequences come from a man in his fifties or sixties in good health and CMV-seropositive.

The chain joins TRBV5-1 to TRBJ2-1, with 10 bases lining up with TRBD1. V lost 4 bases to trimming and J lost 2 bases; unmatched junction nucleotides: 6. CDR1 and CDR2 (germline): SGHRS, YFSETQ. The CDR3 covers 16 residues. CDR3 residues: CASSSRTGGTYNEQFF. Here the CDR3 DNA reads TGCGCCAGCAGCAGTAGGACAGGGGGTACCTACAATGAGCAGTTCTTC.

This clone was found once. The chain joins TRBV6-4 to TRBJ2-1, with 9 nucleotides matching TRBD2. CDR1 MRHNA and CDR2 SNTAGT come from the germline V gene. J was trimmed by 5 bases and V by 6 bases; bases with no gene match: 8. CDR3 length: 15 amino acids. CDR3 residues: CASRALAGSDNEQFF. Written as DNA, the CDR3 is TGTGCCAGCAGGGCCCTAGCGGGGTCCGACAATGAGCAGTTCTTC.

This clone was seen a single time. The chain joins TRBV19 to TRBJ1-5; the D is unclear. The CDR3 runs to 16 residues. Trimming stripped 4 bases from V and 2 bases from J, with 15 bases between. The germline CDR1 and CDR2 sequences are LNHDA and SQIVND (reference sequence). The CDR3 sequence is CASSRSGPARNQPQHF. In nucleotides, the CDR3 is TGTGCCAGTAGTAGGAGCGGACCAGCACGCAATCAGCCCCAGCATTTT.

This clone was observed once. The chain carries TRBV27 and TRBJ2-2, with D unresolved. Germline V gene lookup returns CDR1 MNHEY and CDR2 SMNVEV (reference sequence). CDR3 size: 14 residues. V was shortened by 6 bases and J by 5 bases, with 13 bases between the two germline ends. CDR3 region: CASRPYSYTGELFF. CDR3 DNA sequence: TGTGCCAGCAGGCCCTACAGTTATACCGGGGAGCTGTTTTTT.

Only one count was recorded for this clone. The chain links TRBV5-1 to TRBJ1-2; D might be TRBD1 (5 bases). This CDR3 has 13 amino acids. The germline V and J ends were trimmed by 0 bases and 4 bases, with 7 bases remaining between them. CDR1 SGHRS and CDR2 YFSETQ come from the germline V gene. CDR3 protein: CASSLVDSYGYTF. The DNA for the CDR3 is TGCGCCAGCAGCTTGGTTGACAGCTATGGCTACACCTTC.

This clone was seen only a few times. The chain links TRBV27 to TRBJ1-5, with D perhaps matching TRBD1 (6 bases). Trimming cost V 1 base and J 7 bases, with 11 bases left between them. CDR3 length: 14 amino acids. Germline CDR1 MNHEY, CDR2 SMNVEV (reference sequence). The CDR3 reads CASSLLGAGQPQHF. The DNA of the CDR3 is TGTGCCAGCAGTTTATTGGGGGCTGGGCAGCCCCAGCATTTT.

In DNA form, the CDR3 reads TGTGCCAGCAGCGTAGCCCCAGGGGAGAGGAACACCGGGGAGCTGTTTTTT. It codes for CASSVAPGERNTGELFF. The chain joins TRBV9 to TRBJ2-2, with D possibly matching TRBD1 (6 bases). The CDR3 runs 17 residues. Trimming took 0 bases from V and 1 from J, leaving 13 bases between them. Germline CDR1 is SGDLS and CDR2 is YYNGEE.

The chain uses TRBV10-3 and TRBJ1-4, with 7 nucleotides matching TRBD1. V gave up 0 bases and J gave up 5 bases; unmatched junction bases: 6. This CDR3 is built from 16 residues. Germline V gene sequence: CDR1 ENHRY, CDR2 SYGVKD. The CDR3 region has the DNA TGTGCCATCAGTGAGTCAGGGGGCGCAGGGAATGAAAAACTGTTTTTT. This encodes CAISESGGAGNEKLFF.

The gene calls are TRBV25-1 and TRBJ2-7; D possibly corresponds to TRBD1 (6 bases). This CDR3 has 12 residues. Trimming pared 8 bases from V and 0 bases from J, leaving 8 bases between. The germline V gene has CDR1 MGHDK and CDR2 SYGVNS. The CDR3 DNA is TGTGCCAGCGAAGGGGGCTCCTACGAGCAGTACTTC. Amino acids: CASEGGSYEQYF.

V is TRBV4-1 and J is TRBJ2-5; possible D gene TRBD2, 6 bases. Trimming left V 1 base short and J 1 base short, with 10 bases between. The CDR3 consists of 15 residues. CDR1 MGHRA and CDR2 YSYEKL come from the germline V gene. Here the CDR3 reads CASSQATRGQETQYF. Here the CDR3 DNA reads TGCGCCAGCAGCCAAGCGACTAGGGGCCAAGAGACCCAGTACTTC.

The chain employs TRBV5-1 and TRBJ2-2; 11 positions match TRBD1. The trim removed 3 bases at V and 4 bases at J, leaving 2 bases unmatched. CDR1 and CDR2 (germline): SGHRS, YFSETQ. CDR3 length: 15 residues. The CDR3 region has the DNA TGCGCCAGCAGCTGGGGACAGGGGGGCACCGGGGAGCTGTTTTTT. Protein: CASSWGQGGTGELFF.

The chain has TRBV7-2 and TRBJ2-7; 8 nucleotides line up with TRBD2. V was pared by 5 bases and J by 3 bases, with 9 bases of the junction left unmatched. Germline V gene data show CDR1 as SGHTA and CDR2 as FQGNSA. The CDR3 sequence is 15 residues long. The CDR3 DNA reads as TGTGCCAGCAGCCCACAACTAGCGGAGGGCTACGAGCAGTACTTC. Its protein is CASSPQLAEGYEQYF.

This sequence joins TRBV5-1 and TRBJ2-3; TRBD2 is a possible D gene (6 bases). The length of the CDR3 is 15 residues. Germline loops: CDR1 SGHRS, CDR2 YFSETQ. Trimming took 1 base from V and 2 from J, leaving 11 bases between them. Here the CDR3 DNA reads TGCGCCAGCAGCTTGCTTCCGGGGGACACAGATACGCAGTATTTT. It encodes CASSLLPGDTDTQYF.

The gene calls are TRBV4-2 and TRBJ1-2; D not certain. The CDR3 spans 18 residues. V lost 0 bases to trimming and J lost 0 bases, with 17 bases between them. Germline V gene data show CDR1 as LGHNA and CDR2 as YNFKEQ. The chain's CDR3 is CASSQEDDGVFSNYGYTF. The CDR3 DNA follows: TGTGCCAGCAGCCAAGAGGACGACGGGGTCTTCTCTAACTATGGCTACACCTTC.

The rearrangement links TRBV12-1 to TRBJ1-5; the table's D call TRBD1 went unverified against the DNA. TRBV12-1 is a documented pseudogene. CDR3 length: 17 amino acids. This CDR3 reads CASSSPGQGGDYQPQHF. CDR3 DNA: TGTGCCAGCAGCTCCCCTGGACAGGGTGGGGACTATCAGCCCCAGCATTTT.

This clone appeared a few times. CDR3 amino acids: CAWSVTAMNTEAFF. Here the CDR3 DNA reads TGTGCCTGGAGTGTCACAGCCATGAACACTGAAGCTTTCTTT. J is TRBJ1-1 and V is TRBV30; D remains ambiguous. The CDR3 is 14 amino acids. Germline values: CDR1 GTSNPN, CDR2 SVGIG (reference sequence). Trimming stripped 0 bases from V and 0 bases from J, with 8 bases between. The variable domain in full, with the rest retrieved from reference TRBV30 and TRBJ1-1, is SQTIHQWPATLVQPVGSPLSLECTVEGTSNPNLYWYRQAAGRGLQLLFYSVGIGQISSEVPQNLSASRPQDRQFILSSKKLLLSDSGFYLCAWSVTAMNTEAFFGQGTRLTVV.

This chain connects TRBV29-1 to TRBJ2-2, with 8 nucleotides matching TRBD1. There are 14 residues in the CDR3. The germline CDR1 and CDR2 sequences are SQVTM and ANQGSEA. The V segment lost 7 bases and the J segment 7 bases; nucleotides outside the gene matches: 11. The CDR3 region is CSGAIQGDGGELFF. DNA for the CDR3: TGCAGCGGTGCTATACAGGGGGATGGCGGGGAGCTGTTTTTT.

This clone appeared once. The rearrangement uses TRBV7-8 and TRBJ2-3; perhaps TRBD1 as D (5 bases). This CDR3 is 12 amino acids long. Germline values: CDR1 SGHVS, CDR2 FQNEAQ. The V end was cut by 5 bases, the J end by 8 bases, with 11 bases between. DNA for the CDR3: TGTGCCAGCAGCGCCGTCCAGGGTACGCAGTATTTT. This encodes CASSAVQGTQYF.

The chain carries TRBV18 and TRBJ1-5; a weak D match, TRBD1 (6 bases). The V end was cut by 4 bases, the J end by 3 bases, with 16 bases between. This CDR3 has 16 residues. CDR1 KGHSH and CDR2 LQKENI come from the germline V gene. CDR3 in DNA: TGTGCCAGCTCACAAACAGGGTCTGGACCCAATCAGCCCCAGCATTTT. Protein: CASSQTGSGPNQPQHF.

Worth noting for this clone: Germline and junction disagree at one end, which may indicate a read error. This chain links TRBV29-1 with TRBJ1-2; 7 positions match TRBD1. Germline V gives CDR1 SQVTM, CDR2 ANQGSEA. There are 14 residues in the CDR3. CDR3 amino acids: CSVRPGQLAYGYPF. For the CDR3, the DNA is TGCAGCGTCAGACCGGGACAGCTGGCCTATGGCTACCCCTTC.

This clone was detected once. This chain links TRBV28 with TRBJ2-7; D might be TRBD1 (6 bases). Germline CDR1 reads MDHEN; CDR2 reads SYDVKM. The CDR3 has 17 residues. V shed 6 bases and J shed 0 bases, with 21 bases lying between them. The CDR3 coding sequence is TGTGCCAGCAGCAGCTCCGGCCAGGGGCGACTCTCCTACGAGCAGTACTTC. It yields the protein CASSSSGQGRLSYEQYF.

The chain combines TRBV6-5 with TRBJ2-5, with TRBD2 identical over 8 bases. The better agreement between TRBJ2-7 and the DNA end casts doubt on the J call. CDR3 length: 15 residues. The V gene's germline CDR1 is MNHEY and CDR2 SVGAGI. CDR3: CASSYAGLGAYEQYF. The CDR3 DNA sequence: TGTGCCAGCAGTTACGCGGGACTAGGGGCCTACGAGCAGTACTTC.

The V gene is TRBV4-1, the J gene TRBJ2-7; 8 bases are shared with TRBD2. The CDR3 covers 16 residues. Germline loops: CDR1 MGHRA, CDR2 YSYEKL. J was trimmed by 4 bases and V by 0 bases; bases with no gene match: 8. CDR3 amino acids: CASSQEFTSGSYEQYF. CDR3 nucleotide sequence: TGCGCCAGCAGCCAAGAGTTTACTAGCGGATCGTACGAGCAGTACTTC.

V and J are TRBV14 and TRBJ1-1, with TRBD1 matching 7 bases. Germline values: CDR1 SGHDN, CDR2 FVKESK. The CDR3 contains 15 residues. Unmatched junction bases numbered 7, after V lost 6 bases and J lost 0 bases. The chain's CDR3 is CASRRTGPMNTEAFF. The CDR3 DNA sequence: TGTGCCAGCAGGCGGACAGGCCCCATGAACACTGAAGCTTTCTTT.

This sequence joins TRBV16 and TRBJ1-2; possibly TRBD1 for D (6 bases). Trimming took off 1 base at V and 7 bases at J, with 10 bases between the two ends. Germline V gene data show CDR1 as KGHSY and CDR2 as FQNENV. The CDR3 consists of 13 residues. The CDR3 DNA is TGTGCCAGCAGCCAATGGACAGACGGTGGCTACACCTTC. Its translation: CASSQWTDGGYTF.